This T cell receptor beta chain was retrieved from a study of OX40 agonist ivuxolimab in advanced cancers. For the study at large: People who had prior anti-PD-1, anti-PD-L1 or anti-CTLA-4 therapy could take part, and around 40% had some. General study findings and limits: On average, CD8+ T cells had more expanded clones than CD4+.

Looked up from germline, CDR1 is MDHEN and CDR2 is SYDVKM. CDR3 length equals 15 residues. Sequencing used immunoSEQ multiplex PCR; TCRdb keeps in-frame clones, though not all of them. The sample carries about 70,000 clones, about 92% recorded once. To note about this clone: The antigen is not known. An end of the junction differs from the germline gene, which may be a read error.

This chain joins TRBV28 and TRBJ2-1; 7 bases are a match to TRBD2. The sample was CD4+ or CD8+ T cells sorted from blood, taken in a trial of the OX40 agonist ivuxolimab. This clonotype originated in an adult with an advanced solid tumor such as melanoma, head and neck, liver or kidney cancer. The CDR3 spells CASRRPGGSFNEQFF. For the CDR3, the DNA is TGTGCCAGCAGGAGGCCGGGAGGCTCCTTCAATGAGCAGTTCTTC.